The TCR beta chain described here comes from a study of T-cell reconstitution after alpha-beta-depleted transplantation in children. General observations from the study: Surviving recipient T cells and thymic progenitors accounted for the high day-60 TCRbeta diversity observed in some patients. At one year after transplant, newly produced T cells mostly accounted for T-cell counts and diversity. There were reportedly several hundred expanded graft clones from which alpha-beta T cells came about two months after transplant.

The junction had 3 bases not matched to a gene; V was cut back by 5 bases and J by 2 bases. CDR3 length equals 16 residues. The authors prepared the TCRbeta library with unique molecular identifiers. TCRdb used MiXCR to reprocess the PCR reads, holding one entry per CDR3 protein. The sample lists 530,000 or so distinct CDR3 sequences; more than 20% were seen once. Worth noting for this clonotype: No antigen is known for it.

The sequence derives from a boy in the first two years of life with Wiskott-Aldrich syndrome, due to receive a stem cell transplant. Sequencing used PBMCs, obtained before TCRalphabeta/CD19-depleted stem cell transplant. The rearrangement uses TRBV12-3 or TRBV12-4 and TRBJ2-5; 15 bases are a match to TRBD2. DNA for the CDR3: TGTGCCAGCAGTAAAGGGACTAGCGGGGGGCAAGAGACCCAGTACTTC. Translated: CASSKGTSGGQETQYF.